The 2 T cell receptor beta chains below were found in one sample sequenced in a study of T cell responses to AZD1222 COVID-19 vaccine. Using immunoSEQ multiplex PCR, the repertoire was profiled, and TCRdb retains in-frame clones only, with some absent. The sample contains approximately 150,000 clones, 80% to 90% of which appear only once. Specimen: peripheral blood, collected on day 0 of AZD1222 vaccination. All receptors derive from an adult in good health.

As DNA, the CDR3 is TGTGCCAGCAGTCGAAGCGGCAATCAGCCCCAGCATTTT. This codes for CASSRSGNQPQHF. The chain carries TRBV27 and TRBJ1-5; D unresolved. V was trimmed by 5 bases and J by 2 bases, leaving 7 bases between them. Germline V CDR1 and CDR2: MNHEY, SMNVEV (reference sequence). The CDR3 loop spans 13 amino acids.

V gene TRBV5-1 combines with J gene TRBJ2-2, with D perhaps TRBD1 (6 bases). Per the germline V gene, CDR1 is SGHRS and CDR2 is YFSETQ. The CDR3 runs to 15 residues. The V gene lost 4 bases and the J gene lost 5 bases, with 15 bases spanning the gap. The chain's CDR3 is CASSGTGSRTGELFF. DNA for the CDR3: TGCGCCAGCAGCGGAACAGGGTCGAGGACCGGGGAGCTGTTTTTT.